This TCR beta chain was sequenced in a study of blood T cell repertoires in COVID-19. Study at large: The cDNA or gDNA used as material had been derived from T cells, B-cell-depleted T cells, or PBMCs.

Profiling relied on immunoSEQ multiplex PCR, and the TCRdb table lists in-frame clones only, not all of them. The sample lists 240,000 or so clones; about 84% were seen once. This TCR was recovered from a man older than 75 with acute or convalescent COVID-19. The sequenced material came from peripheral blood.

CDR3 loop: CASRDRLNQPQHF. Here the CDR3 DNA reads TGTGCCAGCCGGGACAGGCTCAATCAGCCCCAGCATTTT. V is TRBV5-5 and J is TRBJ1-5; TRBD1 matches at 8 bases. V lost 7 bases to trimming and J lost 3 bases; unmatched junction nucleotides: 3. Germline CDR1 is SGHKS and CDR2 is YYEKEE (reference sequence). The CDR3 is 13 residues long.